Below, 28 T cell receptor beta chains from the same sample are listed, as sequenced in a study of breast tumors, draining lymph nodes, adjacent tissues. From the multiplex PCR reads, TCRdb called clonotypes with MiXCR, one entry per CDR3 protein. Seen here are 200,000 to 300,000 distinct CDR3 sequences, over 25% observed once, and the top ten hold under 1.2%. Samples came from axillary lymph nodes draining the breast cancer. Sequencing input: axillary lymph node tissue. Source of these receptors: a female donor with breast cancer. Some clones in this sample may be carry-over from other donors' samples.

This clonotype was found many times. This chain uses TRBV20-1 with TRBJ2-3; a possible D gene is TRBD2 (6 bases). Germline V gene data show CDR1 as DFQATT and CDR2 as SNEGSKA (reference sequence). V was pared by 6 bases and J by 5 bases, with 12 bases between. The CDR3 runs to 12 residues. CDR3 nucleotides: TGCAGTGCGGAGGCGGGAAAAGATACGCAGTATTTT. This gives the protein CSAEAGKDTQYF.

This clonotype was counted ten times or more. The chain combines TRBV6-1 with TRBJ1-2, with D hard to call. The CDR3 consists of 11 residues. From germline, CDR1 is MNHNS and CDR2 SASEGT. Trimming removed 6 bases from V and 4 bases from J, with 6 bases in between. The CDR3 protein is CASRWGYGYTF. The CDR3 nucleotides are TGTGCCAGCAGATGGGGCTATGGCTACACCTTC.

V gene TRBV18 combines with J gene TRBJ1-5; D is undetermined. This CDR3 is built from 15 residues. Germline V lookup: CDR1 KGHSH, CDR2 LQKENI. The V gene lost 3 bases and the J gene lost 2 bases, with 11 bases spanning the gap. As DNA, the CDR3 is TGTGCCAGCTCACCGACCGGGCAGGGCAATCAGCCCCAGCATTTT. This gives the protein CASSPTGQGNQPQHF. The full variable domain, in which reference TRBV18 and TRBJ1-5 provide the parts outside the CDR3, is NAGVMQNPRHLVRRRGQEARLRCSPMKGHSHVYWYRQLPEEGLKFMVYLQKENIIDESGMPKERFSAEFPKEGPSILRIQQVVRGDSAAYFCASSPTGQGNQPQHFGDGTRLSIL.

This clonotype came up a few times. This rearrangement joins TRBV6-2 or TRBV6-3 to TRBJ2-2, with D possibly being TRBD2 (6 bases). V gave up 6 bases and J gave up 3 bases, with 17 bases separating them. Germline CDR1 reads MNHEY; CDR2 reads SVGEGT. The CDR3 sequence is 16 residues long. CDR3 nucleotide sequence: TGTGCCAGCAGCTATGGGAGGTTAAGGGACACCGGGGAGCTGTTTTTT. It encodes CASSYGRLRDTGELFF.

This clonotype was counted a single time. This likely comes from a read error, as the CDR3 has no conserved phenylalanine or tryptophan at its end. The rearrangement joins TRBV9 to TRBJ2-3; TRBD2 might be the D (6 bases). Germline V gene sequence: CDR1 SGDLS, CDR2 YYNGEE. CDR3 length: 14 residues. The CDR3 DNA follows: TGTGCTAGCAGCGCGGCCCCGGGACTGCATACGCAGTATTCT. The encoded protein is CASSAAPGLHTQYS.

The table lists this clonotype with many counts. The chain carries TRBV4-1 and TRBJ2-1; D unclear. The CDR3 is 15 amino acids. V gave up 0 bases and J gave up 3 bases, with 9 bases separating them. The germline V gene has CDR1 MGHRA and CDR2 YSYEKL. CDR3 in amino acids: CASSQESRVYNEQFF. The CDR3 region has the DNA TGCGCCAGCAGCCAAGAGTCTCGGGTCTACAATGAGCAGTTCTTC.

The J gene is TRBJ2-5, the V gene TRBV5-1, with 7 bases identical to TRBD2. Germline lookup yields CDR1 SGHRS and CDR2 YFSETQ. V shed 2 bases and J 0 bases; nucleotides not matched to a gene: 4. The CDR3 covers 15 residues. The CDR3 reads CASSFSSGYQETQYF. The CDR3 DNA sequence: TGCGCCAGCAGCTTTTCTAGCGGTTACCAAGAGACCCAGTACTTC. Full variable domain (remainder filled in from reference TRBV5-1 and TRBJ2-5): KAGVTQTPRYLIKTRGQQVTLSCSPISGHRSVSWYQQTPGQGLQFLFEYFSETQRNKGNFPGRFSGRQFSNSRSEMNVSTLELGDSALYLCASSFSSGYQETQYFGPGTRLLVL.

Notes on this clonotype: A read error is possible here, since a much larger clone lies one base away. The rearrangement joins TRBV20-1 to TRBJ2-2; 9 bases agree with TRBD2. The length of the CDR3 is 18 residues. J gave up 5 bases and V 3 bases, and 16 bases lay outside the gene matches. Germline V lookup: CDR1 DFQATT, CDR2 SNEGSKA (reference sequence). In DNA form, the CDR3 reads TGCAGTGCTAGCCCCCCCTTGATTAGCGGGAGTTGGACCGGGGAGCTGTTTTTT. Translated, it gives CSASPPLISGSWTGELFF.

This clonotype occurred many times. V is TRBV5-6 and J is TRBJ2-1, with TRBD2 as a possible D gene (6 bases). Germline CDR1 is SGHDT and CDR2 is YYEEEE. The CDR3 contains 18 residues. With 3 bases removed from V and 0 bases from J, the gap between germline ends came to 19 bases. The CDR3, as DNA: TGTGCCAGCAGCTCAATTGTGGGGGGATGGAGCTCCTACAATGAGCAGTTCTTC. As protein: CASSSIVGGWSSYNEQFF.

At least ten counts were recorded for this clonotype. The chain uses TRBV20-1 and TRBJ1-5, with 7 bases lining up with TRBD1. The CDR3 has 17 residues. V lost 3 bases, J lost 0 bases, and 11 bases stayed unmatched. Germline CDR1 and CDR2: DFQATT and SNEGSKA (reference sequence). CDR3 coding DNA: TGCAGTGCTAGTTCTTTGTCGGCAGGGGGTAGCAATCAGCCCCAGCATTTT. As protein: CSASSLSAGGSNQPQHF.

As for this clonotype: The junction departs from germline at one end; a sequencing error may be responsible. The chain combines TRBV11-2 with TRBJ2-1; no reliable D call. CDR1 is SGHAT and CDR2 is FQNNGV in the germline V gene. The CDR3 has 13 amino acids. CDR3 residues: CASSPSRGNEQFF. In DNA, the CDR3 is TGTGCTAGCAGCCCTTCGAGAGGAAATGAGCAGTTCTTC.

This clonotype came up many times. This chain uses TRBV11-2 with TRBJ2-2, with 7 bases fitting TRBD1. The CDR3 consists of 13 residues. Germline CDR1 and CDR2: SGHAT and FQNNGV. V shed 5 bases and J 6 bases; nucleotides not matched to a gene: 3. The CDR3 sequence: CASSQDRSGELFF. CDR3 in DNA: TGTGCCAGCAGCCAGGACAGGTCCGGGGAGCTGTTTTTT.

A remark on this clonotype: This sequence may be a read error, since a much larger clone differs from it by one base. Given the absence of the conserved phenylalanine or tryptophan at the CDR3 end, a read error is likely. The chain carries TRBV7-9 and TRBJ2-1; D unresolved. The CDR3 covers 14 residues. Per the germline V gene, CDR1 is SEHNR and CDR2 is FQNEAQ (reference sequence). The V and J ends lost 3 bases and 2 bases respectively, with 8 bases between them. The CDR3 protein is CASSLGGPYNEQFL. The CDR3 DNA follows: TGTGCCAGCAGCTTGGGCGGTCCCTACAATGAGCAGTTCCTC.

The rearrangement joins TRBV10-3 to TRBJ2-6; D may be TRBD1 (6 bases). CDR3 length: 17 residues. The V gene lost 0 bases and the J gene lost 4 bases, with 13 bases spanning the gap. From germline, CDR1 is ENHRY and CDR2 SYGVKD. The CDR3 DNA reads TGTGCCATCAGTGAGTCGAGGGCAGGGGCCGGGGCCAACGTCCTGACTTTC. Its translation is CAISESRAGAGANVLTF.

A note on this clonotype: The junction departs from the called germline gene at one end, perhaps through a read error. The chain employs TRBV5-4 and TRBJ2-7; no firm D call. This CDR3 comprises 12 residues. Per germline, CDR1 SGHNT and CDR2 YYREEE (reference sequence). The chain's CDR3 is CASRHDHYEQHF. In nucleotides, the CDR3 is TGTGCCAGCCGACACGACCACTACGAGCAGCACTTC.

In its sample, this clonotype was seen a few times. The genes are TRBV18 and TRBJ2-7; 9 positions match TRBD1. The V and J ends lost 6 bases and 3 bases, in that order; junction bases with no gene match: 9. The CDR3 runs 15 residues. Germline CDR1 and CDR2: KGHSH and LQKENI. CDR3 in DNA: TGTGCCAGCTCCCAGACAGGGGGGAAGGGCTACGAGCAGTACTTC. Residues: CASSQTGGKGYEQYF. The full variable domain, rest sourced from reference TRBV18 and TRBJ2-7, is NAGVMQNPRHLVRRRGQEARLRCSPMKGHSHVYWYRQLPEEGLKFMVYLQKENIIDESGMPKERFSAEFPKEGPSILRIQQVVRGDSAAYFCASSQTGGKGYEQYFGPGTRLTVT.

This clonotype was counted ten times or more. The rearrangement joins TRBV2 to TRBJ2-7; D might be TRBD2 (5 bases). The CDR3 has 9 amino acids. V lost 11 bases and J 6 bases, leaving 8 bases between the germline ends. CDR1 and CDR2 (germline): SNHLY, FYNNEI. This CDR3 reads CAREGEQYF. CDR3 DNA: TGTGCCCGTGAGGGCGAGCAGTACTTC. The full variable domain, completed using reference TRBV2 and TRBJ2-7, is EPEVTQTPSHQVTQMGQEVILRCVPISNHLYFYWYRQILGQKVEFLVSFYNNEISEKSEIFDDQFSVERPDGSNFTLKIRSTKLEDSAMYFCAREGEQYFGPGTRLTVT.

In its sample, this clonotype was seen many times. The J gene is TRBJ1-3, the V gene TRBV11-2, with D perhaps TRBD1 (5 bases). CDR3 size: 16 residues. Deletions cut 2 bases from V and 4 bases from J, with 15 bases between. Germline V CDR1 and CDR2: SGHAT, FQNNGV. The CDR3 DNA is TGTGCCAGCAGCTTACGGGACGGGCAGAAAGGAAACACCATATATTTT. It encodes CASSLRDGQKGNTIYF.

This clonotype was observed many times. The CDR3, as DNA: TGCAGCATAGCGGGATTTACCTACAATGAGCAGTTCTTC. It specifies CSIAGFTYNEQFF. The rearrangement links TRBV20-1 to TRBJ2-1, with TRBD2 matching over 8 bases. There are 13 residues in the CDR3. Germline assignment: CDR1 DFQATT and CDR2 SNEGSKA (reference sequence).

This clonotype was detected many times. The V and J genes are TRBV5-8 and TRBJ2-6, with D perhaps TRBD1 or TRBD2 (5 bases each). Germline V lookup: CDR1 SGHTS, CDR2 YDEGEE. The V end lost 3 bases, the J end lost 3 bases, and 22 bases lay between the germline ends. This CDR3 has 19 residues. CDR3 in amino acids: CASSWGGPGLRVGANVLTF. The DNA for the CDR3 is TGTGCCAGCAGCTGGGGCGGTCCAGGGCTGCGGGTTGGGGCCAACGTCCTGACTTTC.

This sequence joins TRBV30 and TRBJ2-7, with 7 positions matching TRBD2. The CDR3 runs 14 residues. CDR1 and CDR2 (germline): GTSNPN, SVGIG (reference sequence). Trimming removed 7 bases from V and 6 bases from J; junction bases left unmatched: 15. For the CDR3, the DNA is TGTGCCTATCGGGTTGGGGCGGGAGTCAGCGAGCAGTACTTC. Translated, it gives CAYRVGAGVSEQYF.

This chain uses TRBV5-6 with TRBJ1-2; D may be TRBD1 (6 bases). With 5 bases removed from V and 8 bases from J, the gap between germline ends came to 16 bases. The V gene's germline CDR1 is SGHDT and CDR2 YYEEEE. CDR3 length: 13 amino acids. The CDR3 DNA follows: TGTGCCAGCAGTCTCGGGGGCCTGCGCGGCTACACCTTC. Its protein is CASSLGGLRGYTF. The full variable domain, its missing parts supplied by reference TRBV5-6 and TRBJ1-2, is DAGVTQSPTHLIKTRGQQVTLRCSPKSGHDTVSWYQQALGQGPQFIFQYYEEEERQRGNFPDRFSGHQFPNYSSELNVNALLLGDSALYLCASSLGGLRGYTFGSGTRLTVV.

This chain uses TRBV28 with TRBJ1-4; D is unresolved. CDR3 length: 13 residues. Trimming left V 4 bases short and J 5 bases short, with 8 bases between. CDR1 is MDHEN and CDR2 is SYDVKM in the germline V gene. CDR3 DNA: TGTGCCAGCAGTTGGGGAATCAATGAAAAACTGTTTTTT. Translated, it gives CASSWGINEKLFF.

Remarks on this clonotype: At one end the junction does not follow the germline gene, possibly because of a read error. V gene TRBV9 combines with J gene TRBJ2-2, with D perhaps given as TRBD1 or TRBD2 (6 bases each). CDR3 size: 15 residues. From germline, CDR1 is SGDLS and CDR2 YYNGEE. The CDR3 nucleotides are TGCGCCAGCAGCGTAGGGGGGTTGCCCACCGGGGAGCCGTTTTTT. It translates to CASSVGGLPTGEPFF.

In this sample, this clonotype turned up many times. This sequence joins TRBV5-1 and TRBJ2-7; D is perhaps TRBD2 (6 bases). Germline CDR1 and CDR2: SGHRS and YFSETQ. The V end was cut by 2 bases, the J end by 1 base, with 10 bases between. The CDR3 contains 14 residues. CDR3: CASSLGTQSYEQYF. DNA for the CDR3: TGCGCCAGCAGCTTAGGGACTCAGTCCTACGAGCAGTACTTC.

On this clonotype: This may come from a read error, since a much larger clone is one base off. The chain carries TRBV5-6 and TRBJ2-1; a weak D match, TRBD2 (6 bases). This CDR3 has 15 amino acids. Looked up from germline, CDR1 is SGHDT and CDR2 is YYEEEE. CDR3 sequence reads: CAGSLAGWAYNEQFF. DNA of the CDR3: TGTGCCGGCAGCTTGGCGGGATGGGCGTACAATGAGCAGTTCTTC. The entire variable domain, with the rest obtained from reference TRBV5-6 and TRBJ2-1, is as follows: DAGVTQSPTHLIKTRGQQVTLRCSPKSGHDTVSWYQQALGQGPQFIFQYYEEEERQRGNFPDRFSGHQFPNYSSELNVNALLLGDSALYLCAGSLAGWAYNEQFFGPGTRLTVL.

This clonotype occurred many times. V gene TRBV12-3 or TRBV12-4 combines with J gene TRBJ2-7, with D hard to call. This CDR3 is built from 11 residues. V was pared by 2 bases and J by 6 bases, with 5 bases between. Here the CDR3 DNA reads TGTGCCAGCAGTTTAAGAGCCGAGCAGTACTTC. It specifies CASSLRAEQYF.

Comments on this clonotype: Lacking the conserved final phenylalanine or tryptophan, this CDR3 likely reflects a read error. The V and J genes are TRBV19 and TRBJ2-3; unclear D gene. V lost 6 bases to trimming and J lost 2 bases, with 9 bases between them. The CDR3 has 13 amino acids. In germline, CDR1 is LNHDA, CDR2 SQIVND (reference sequence). The DNA of the CDR3 is TGTGCCAGTAGACAGACTTCCACAGATACGCAGTATCTT. Protein sequence: CASRQTSTDTQYL.